This T cell receptor (beta chain) was identified in a study of T cell responses to AZD1222 COVID-19 vaccine. Whole-study results and caveats: Just a handful of people given AZD1222 tested seropositive at baseline.

Second-dose intervals near 4 or 12 weeks were combined. This CDR3 has 14 amino acids. V lost 6 bases to trimming and J lost 2 bases; unmatched junction nucleotides: 3. Per the germline V gene, CDR1 is MDHEN and CDR2 is SYDVKM. Generated by immunoSEQ multiplex PCR, the TCRdb table keeps only in-frame clones and is missing some. The repertoire holds 250,000 to 300,000 clones, with 94% as singletons. Regarding this clone: Its antigen is still unknown. Other DNA sequences in the sample encode the same CDR3.

This clonotype was obtained from an adult who received the AZD1222 COVID-19 vaccine. The specimen was peripheral blood, collected 28 days after the second AZD1222 dose. The chain is built from TRBV28 and TRBJ1-2; 10 bases fit TRBD1. As DNA, the CDR3 is TGTGCCAGCAGCACGGGACAGGGGAACTATGGCTACACCTTC. It is translated as CASSTGQGNYGYTF.